Included here is one TCR beta chain sequence, with context. The antigen remains undetermined. The record originates from a study of cytomegalovirus exposure and HLA in healthy donors. Study information: In terms of ancestry, the Caucasian-associated cluster contained around four fifths of the approximately 420 genotyped donors.

Study outcomes and limitations: Earlier results showed most TCR beta V segments being productive about 90% or about 30% of the time. Accurate HLA-A and HLA-B prediction from TCR beta sequences was reported for most subjects.

Use of 60 Vbeta and 13 Jbeta primers characterized the PCR. This table comes from immunoSEQ multiplex PCR, and its TCRdb copy is limited to in-frame clones, with some not included. Found here are some 130,000 clones, about four fifths of them singletons; the top ten hold around 5%. Input material: PBMCs. This clonotype was obtained from a man between 25 and 39 years old in good health.

The CDR3 bases are TGTGCCAGCAGACCGGGACAACTGAACACTGAAGCTTTCTTT. Translation: CASRPGQLNTEAFF. The chain is built from TRBV6-5 and TRBJ1-1; D might be TRBD1 (6 bases). V was trimmed by 6 bases and J by 0 bases, leaving 11 bases between them. Per the germline V gene, CDR1 is MNHEY and CDR2 is SVGAGI. CDR3 length: 14 residues.